This TCR beta chain was identified during a study of T cells after yellow fever vaccination. Study-level information: Preparation of the low-cell-number fractions used SMART-Seq v4 Ultra Low Input.

Study-wide points: A large majority of primary-vaccination clones showed up again after the booster (about 96% CD4, around 85% CD8).

The study made its TCR cDNA through 5'RACE template switching. That step introduced a universal primer site along with UMIs. TCRdb processed the 5' RACE reads anew with MiXCR; each CDR3 protein has one entry. This sample yields 300,000 or so distinct CDR3 sequences, of which about 4% are seen a single time; approximately 24% belongs to the top ten. Germline-derived CDR1 and CDR2 are ENHRY and SYGVKD. With 0 bases removed from V and 10 bases from J, the gap between germline ends came to 10 bases. The CDR3 length is 14 residues. The sample holds a few counts of this clonotype. Its antigen is not identified.

The TCR sequence derives from a man in his late teens or twenties who received the YFV17D yellow fever vaccine. The sequencing used PBMCs, collected 5 days after the yellow fever booster vaccination. The chain uses TRBV10-3 and TRBJ1-6; maybe TRBD1 (6 bases). The CDR3 is CAISESKGESPLHF. CDR3 sequence (DNA): TGTGCCATCAGTGAGTCTAAGGGGGAATCACCCCTCCACTTT.